Described below is a single T cell receptor (beta chain) sequence and its context. This sample was included in a study of PD-1 blockade in classical Hodgkin lymphoma. V shed 3 bases and J shed 12 bases, with 20 bases lying between them. The CDR3 covers 14 residues. The germline V gene encodes CDR1 MNHGY and CDR2 SVAAGI. Libraries were prepared by immunoSEQ multiplex PCR; TCRdb keeps only in-frame clonotypes and omits some of them. The sample consists of about 33,000 clones, about 70% of them appearing once. Time point specified: cycle 4 day 1 (C4D1), after five to seven weeks of nivolumab. Brentuximab vedotin exposure varied among the patients, all of whom had relapsed after autologous stem cell transplantation.

The chain uses TRBV6-9 and TRBJ1-1; D is possibly TRBD1 (6 bases). The sample consisted of peripheral blood mononuclear cells (PBMCs), taken before the fourth cycle of nivolumab. The sequence was obtained from a human donor with classical Hodgkin lymphoma. CDR3 nucleotides: TGTGCCAGCAGTTACTCACAGGGACGTCTTGAGCCTTTCTTT. As protein: CASSYSQGRLEPFF.